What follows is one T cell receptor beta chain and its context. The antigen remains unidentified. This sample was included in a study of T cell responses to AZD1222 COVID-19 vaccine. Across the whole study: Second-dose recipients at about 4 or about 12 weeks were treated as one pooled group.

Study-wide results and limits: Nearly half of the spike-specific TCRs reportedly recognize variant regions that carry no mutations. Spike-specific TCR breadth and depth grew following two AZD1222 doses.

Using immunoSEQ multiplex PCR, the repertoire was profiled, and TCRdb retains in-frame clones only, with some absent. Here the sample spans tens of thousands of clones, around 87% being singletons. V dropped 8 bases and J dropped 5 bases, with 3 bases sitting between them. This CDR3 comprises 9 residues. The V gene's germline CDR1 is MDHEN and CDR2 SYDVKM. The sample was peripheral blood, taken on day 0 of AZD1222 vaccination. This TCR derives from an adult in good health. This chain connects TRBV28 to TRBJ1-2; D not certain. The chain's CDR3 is CASGYGYTF. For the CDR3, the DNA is TGTGCCAGCGGTTATGGCTACACCTTC.